A single sample is the source of the 24 T cell receptor beta chains below, sequenced in a study of blood T cells in healthy people across ages. The authors ran a second PCR of roughly 6 to 12 cycles using a sample-barcoded 5' primer and a J-beta primer mix. Via MiXCR, TCRdb re-called the 5' RACE reads, giving one row per CDR3 protein. The profile shows around 870,000 distinct CDR3 sequences, around 28% of them singletons. Sequencing was performed on blood. The receptors derive from a woman of 80 years or more in good health.

As concerns this clonotype: A much larger clone sits a single nucleotide away, making a read error possible. The genes are TRBV7-2 and TRBJ2-3; TRBD1 matches 9 bases. Germline V CDR1 and CDR2: SGHTA, FQGNSA. With 5 bases clipped from V and 0 bases from J, the junction kept 6 bases outside the gene matches. There are 16 residues in the CDR3. The CDR3: CASSPEGTGSTDTQYF. DNA for the CDR3: TGTGCCAGCAGCCCGGAGGGGACAGGGAGCACAGATACGCAGTATTTT.

This chain links TRBV6-2 or TRBV6-3 with TRBJ1-6; no clear D. The CDR3 is made up of 19 amino acids. CDR1 is MNHEY, CDR2 SVGEGT, per germline. V was clipped by 1 base and J by 9 bases, with 25 bases between them. The CDR3 nucleotides are TGTGCCAGCAGTTACTTCGGCGGTAGAGTCTCGCTGTGGAGTTCACCCCTCCACTTT. Its translation: CASSYFGGRVSLWSSPLHF.

This clonotype was observed at least ten times. The chain combines TRBV20-1 with TRBJ2-5; no clear D gene. Trimming pared 5 bases from V and 4 bases from J, leaving 5 bases between. The CDR3 has 10 amino acids. CDR1 DFQATT and CDR2 SNEGSKA come from the germline V gene (reference sequence). The CDR3: CSALIETQYF. CDR3 nucleotides: TGCAGTGCTCTGATAGAGACCCAGTACTTC.

About this clonotype: This may be a read error, as it is one base from a much larger clone. The chain carries TRBV10-3 and TRBJ2-4; 8 bases map to TRBD1. Germline assignment: CDR1 ENHRY and CDR2 SYGVKD. This CDR3 is 13 amino acids long. CDR3 sequence (DNA): TGTGCCACCAGTGAGGACAGGGTAGGCATTCAGTACTTC. Translation gives CATSEDRVGIQYF.

Here the CDR3 DNA reads TGTGCCAGCAGCCGACGGTCTCGAGACGAGCAGTACTTC. This gives the protein CASSRRSRDEQYF. J is TRBJ2-7 and V is TRBV7-2; no clear D. From germline, CDR1 is SGHTA and CDR2 FQGNSA. V gave up 5 bases and J gave up 5 bases, with 13 bases separating them. The CDR3 consists of 13 residues.

V is TRBV20-1 and J is TRBJ2-2, with 7 bases that match TRBD1. Losses at the gene ends were 3 bases for V and 6 bases for J; bases not matched to a gene: 4. Germline CDR1 reads DFQATT; CDR2 reads SNEGSKA (reference sequence). There are 13 residues in the CDR3. As DNA, the CDR3 is TGCAGTGCTAGGGAAACAGGGGCCGGGGAGCTGTTTTTT. Its translation is CSARETGAGELFF.

The V gene is TRBV20-1, the J gene TRBJ1-6; 7 bases agree with TRBD1. Germline trimming cut 0 bases from V and 5 bases from J; bases unmatched to any gene: 7. Germline CDR1 reads DFQATT; CDR2 reads SNEGSKA (reference sequence). This CDR3 contains 16 residues. The CDR3, as DNA: TGCAGTGCTAGAGATCGGTCAGGGACAGATAATTCACCCCTCCACTTT. Translated, it gives CSARDRSGTDNSPLHF.

With regard to this clonotype: At one end the junction does not follow the germline gene, possibly because of a read error. The chain uses TRBV18 and TRBJ2-3; 7 positions match TRBD2. Germline CDR1 reads KGHSH; CDR2 reads LQKENI. The CDR3 has 16 residues. As DNA, the CDR3 is TGTGCCAGCTCACCACTCCCAGCGGGGACCACAGATACGCGGTATTTT. Translating it yields CASSPLPAGTTDTRYF.

The chain recombines TRBV6-6 with TRBJ2-1; 8 bases are shared with TRBD2. Trimming cost V 1 base and J 7 bases; bases outside gene matches: 6. Germline CDR1 MNHNY, CDR2 SVGAGI (reference sequence). The CDR3 totals 15 residues. CDR3 protein: CASSYLTGGSNEQFF. The CDR3, as DNA: TGTGCCAGCAGTTACTTGACGGGGGGGAGTAATGAGCAGTTCTTC.

The chain recombines TRBV7-9 with TRBJ2-3; D unclear. V was pared by 4 bases and J by 8 bases, with 22 bases between. CDR3 length: 16 residues. Germline lookup yields CDR1 SEHNR and CDR2 FQNEAQ (reference sequence). Here the CDR3 reads CASSYPELAGEITQYF. In DNA form, the CDR3 reads TGTGCCAGCAGCTACCCTGAGCTCGCCGGAGAGATTACGCAGTATTTT.

In its sample, this clonotype was seen a few times. The chain joins TRBV30 to TRBJ1-4, with 8 positions matching TRBD1. Germline lookup yields CDR1 GTSNPN and CDR2 SVGIG (reference sequence). This CDR3 contains 14 residues. With V trimmed by 2 bases and J by 7 bases, 6 bases remained unmatched. CDR3 DNA sequence: TGTGCCTGGAGTCGGAGGCAGGGGGCTGAAAAACTGTTTTTT. Translating it yields CAWSRRQGAEKLFF.

This clonotype was recorded at least ten times. V gene TRBV20-1 combines with J gene TRBJ2-5; the match to TRBD2 covers 7 bases. The CDR3 spans 15 residues. Germline V gene sequence: CDR1 DFQATT, CDR2 SNEGSKA (reference sequence). J was trimmed by 4 bases and V by 1 base; bases with no gene match: 9. CDR3 sequence (DNA): TGCAGTGCTAGAGGAGGGAGGGATGTGACAGAGACCCAGTACTTC. The encoded protein is CSARGGRDVTETQYF.

The chain employs TRBV6-6 and TRBJ2-1; 9 bases align to TRBD2. The closer fit of TRBJ2-7 to the DNA end suggests the J call may be wrong. CDR1 and CDR2 from the germline V gene are MNHNY and SVGAGI (reference sequence). The CDR3 covers 16 residues. The CDR3 is CASSYSASGAYNEQYF. CDR3 nucleotides: TGTGCCAGCAGTTACTCGGCTAGCGGGGCGTACAATGAGCAGTACTTC.

This chain connects TRBV6-2 or TRBV6-3 to TRBJ1-1; D remains ambiguous. The CDR3 runs 17 residues. V lost 2 bases, J lost 3 bases, and 19 bases lay in between. In germline, CDR1 is MNHEY, CDR2 SVGEGT. The CDR3 region is CASSYTLHPQIDTEAFF. CDR3 nucleotides: TGTGCCAGCAGTTACACGCTCCATCCCCAGATCGACACTGAAGCTTTCTTT.

At least ten counts were recorded for this clonotype. The chain is built from TRBV20-1 and TRBJ2-3; 7 nucleotides agree with TRBD1. The trim removed 3 bases at V and 2 bases at J, leaving 2 bases unmatched. The CDR3 runs to 13 residues. Germline V lookup: CDR1 DFQATT, CDR2 SNEGSKA (reference sequence). The CDR3 sequence: CSARDRTTDTQYF. The CDR3 region has the DNA TGCAGTGCTAGGGACAGGACCACAGATACGCAGTATTTT.

This clonotype has at least ten counts. This chain uses TRBV7-2 with TRBJ1-2, with D hard to call. V was cut by 3 bases and J by 6 bases, with 14 bases left in between. The CDR3 consists of 14 residues. Per germline, CDR1 SGHTA and CDR2 FQGNSA. CDR3 sequence: CASSLGRTSDGYTF. The CDR3 nucleotides read TGTGCCAGCAGCTTGGGCCGGACCTCTGATGGCTACACCTTC. The entire variable domain, with the rest obtained from reference TRBV7-2 and TRBJ1-2, is as follows: GAGVSQSPSNKVTEKGKDVELRCDPISGHTALYWYRQSLGQGLEFLIYFQGNSAPDKSGLPSDRFSAERTGGSVSTLTIQRTQQEDSAVYLCASSLGRTSDGYTFGSGTRLTVV.

This clonotype was counted only a few times. The V gene is TRBV11-2, the J gene TRBJ1-6; 8 bases agree with TRBD1. The CDR3 has 15 amino acids. Germline V lookup: CDR1 SGHAT, CDR2 FQNNGV. V gave up 4 bases and J gave up 9 bases; unmatched junction bases: 8. CDR3 in amino acids: CASSSEGTGGSPLHF. In nucleotides, the CDR3 is TGTGCCAGCAGCTCCGAGGGTACAGGGGGTTCACCCCTCCACTTT.

This clonotype occurred many times. V usage is TRBV21-1 and J usage is TRBJ2-7; the D segment call TRBD2 is taken from the table without a DNA check. TRBV21-1 constitutes a pseudogene. The CDR3 is made up of 13 amino acids. The CDR3 protein is CASSKAAGHEQYF. CDR3 nucleotide sequence: TGTGCCAGCAGCAAAGCCGCGGGCCACGAGCAGTACTTC.

The rearrangement uses TRBV6-1 and TRBJ2-5; no reliable D call. With the DNA end fitting TRBJ2-7 better, the J assignment may be wrong. The CDR3 runs to 11 residues. Germline CDR1 is MNHNS and CDR2 is SASEGT. CDR3 sequence reads: CASSAPTEQYF. The CDR3 nucleotides are TGTGCCAGCAGTGCCCCCACCGAGCAGTACTTC.

This clonotype was detected many times. V gene TRBV6-5 combines with J gene TRBJ2-3; a possible D gene is TRBD1 (5 bases). CDR3 size: 16 residues. V lost 4 bases and J lost 0, with 14 bases in between. In germline, CDR1 is MNHEY, CDR2 SVGAGI. The CDR3 loop is CASSWSQGTSTDTQYF. CDR3 nucleotide sequence: TGTGCCAGCAGTTGGAGTCAGGGAACGAGCACAGATACGCAGTATTTT.

This clonotype showed up many times. The chain links TRBV9 to TRBJ2-5; TRBD1 matches at 9 bases. The J segment lost 2 bases and the V segment lost 5 bases, leaving 10 bases of the junction unmatched. Per the germline V gene, CDR1 is SGDLS and CDR2 is YYNGEE. The CDR3 spans 16 residues. The CDR3 DNA reads TGTGCCAGCAGTGACCAGACAGGGGGGCTACAAGAGACCCAGTACTTC. Its translation: CASSDQTGGLQETQYF.

This clonotype was seen ten or more times. The gene calls are TRBV20-1 and TRBJ1-5; D remains ambiguous. V was shortened by 2 bases and J by 7 bases, with 12 bases between the two germline ends. This CDR3 is 13 amino acids long. Germline assignment: CDR1 DFQATT and CDR2 SNEGSKA (reference sequence). The CDR3: CSARKNSAQPQHF. CDR3 nucleotides: TGCAGTGCTAGAAAAAATTCGGCCCAGCCCCAGCATTTT.

Turning to this clonotype: This may be a read error, as it is one base from a much larger clone. The rearrangement links TRBV5-5 to TRBJ2-1, with TRBD1 matching 9 bases. The germline gives CDR1 SGHKS, CDR2 YYEKEE (reference sequence). The ends lost 2 bases at V and 13 bases at J; junction bases unmatched: 13. The CDR3 has 15 residues. CDR3 bases: TGTGCCAGCAGCTTTAGGACAGGGGTGGAGGAGACCCAGTTCTTC. It specifies CASSFRTGVEETQFF.

The rearrangement joins TRBV20-1 to TRBJ1-1, with 8 bases identical to TRBD1. The germline V gene has CDR1 DFQATT and CDR2 SNEGSKA (reference sequence). The CDR3 runs 16 residues. Trimming took 1 base from V and 1 from J; bases not matched to a gene: 8. For the CDR3, the DNA is TGCAGTGCTAGAGTACAATCCAGGGGGCCGAACACTGAAGCTTTCTTT. Amino acid sequence: CSARVQSRGPNTEAFF.